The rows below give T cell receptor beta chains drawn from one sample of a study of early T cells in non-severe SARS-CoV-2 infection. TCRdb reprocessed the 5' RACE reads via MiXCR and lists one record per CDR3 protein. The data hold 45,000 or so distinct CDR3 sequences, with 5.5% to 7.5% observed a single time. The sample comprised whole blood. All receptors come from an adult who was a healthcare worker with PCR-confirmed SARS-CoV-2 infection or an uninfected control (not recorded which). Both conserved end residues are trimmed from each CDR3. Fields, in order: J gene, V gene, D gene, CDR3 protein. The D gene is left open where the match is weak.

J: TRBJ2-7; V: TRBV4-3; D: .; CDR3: ASSEQVRSGYEQY
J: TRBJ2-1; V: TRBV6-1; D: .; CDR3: ANGGGLEQF
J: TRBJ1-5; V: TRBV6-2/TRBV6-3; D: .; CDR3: ASSWGYNQPQH
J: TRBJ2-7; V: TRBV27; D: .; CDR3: SAGGDTYEQY
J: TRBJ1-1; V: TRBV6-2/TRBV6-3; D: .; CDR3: ASSTLGEAF
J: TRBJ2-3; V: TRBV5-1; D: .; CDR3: ASSSLATDTQY
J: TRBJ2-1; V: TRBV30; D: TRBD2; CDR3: AWRPAGDEQF
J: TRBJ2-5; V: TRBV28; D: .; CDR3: ASARGAGEETQY
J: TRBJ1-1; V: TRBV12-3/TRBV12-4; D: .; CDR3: ASTLTGMNTEAF
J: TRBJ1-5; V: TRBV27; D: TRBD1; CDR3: ASSLGQGNQPQH
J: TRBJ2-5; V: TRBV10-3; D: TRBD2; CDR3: AISGTTSGVDRETQY
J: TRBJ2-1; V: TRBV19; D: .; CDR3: ASSITLRGSYNEQF
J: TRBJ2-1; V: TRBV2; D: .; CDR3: ASMNGPVEYNEQF
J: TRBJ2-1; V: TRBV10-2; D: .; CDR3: ASSEFAGVRVLYNEQF
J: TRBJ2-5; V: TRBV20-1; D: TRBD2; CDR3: SAGMTSGGTGETQY
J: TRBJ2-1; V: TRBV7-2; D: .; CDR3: ASSLVWRAHEQF
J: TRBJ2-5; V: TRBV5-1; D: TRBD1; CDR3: ASSWEGGRGETQY
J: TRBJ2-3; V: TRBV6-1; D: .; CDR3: ASNLDRPAATQY
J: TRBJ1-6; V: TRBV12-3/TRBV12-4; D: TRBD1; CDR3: ASRPSDRVSPLH
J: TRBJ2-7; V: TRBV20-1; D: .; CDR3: SAPLTLGQY
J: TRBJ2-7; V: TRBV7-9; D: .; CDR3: ASSPGHRYEQY
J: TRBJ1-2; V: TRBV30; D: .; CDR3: AWDHLYGYT
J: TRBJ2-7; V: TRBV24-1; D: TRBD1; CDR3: ATSDPGQGDEQY
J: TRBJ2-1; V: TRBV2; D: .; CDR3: ASSEATLSSYNEQF
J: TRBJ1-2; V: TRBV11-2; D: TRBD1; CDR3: ASSPTPQGGGYT
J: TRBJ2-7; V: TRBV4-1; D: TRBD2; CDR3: ASSPFSGGTYEQY
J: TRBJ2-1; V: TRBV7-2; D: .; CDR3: ASSLARGNEQF
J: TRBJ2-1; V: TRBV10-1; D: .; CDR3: ASSEGGIGLNNEQF
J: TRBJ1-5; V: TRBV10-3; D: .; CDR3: AISESIAGNQPQH